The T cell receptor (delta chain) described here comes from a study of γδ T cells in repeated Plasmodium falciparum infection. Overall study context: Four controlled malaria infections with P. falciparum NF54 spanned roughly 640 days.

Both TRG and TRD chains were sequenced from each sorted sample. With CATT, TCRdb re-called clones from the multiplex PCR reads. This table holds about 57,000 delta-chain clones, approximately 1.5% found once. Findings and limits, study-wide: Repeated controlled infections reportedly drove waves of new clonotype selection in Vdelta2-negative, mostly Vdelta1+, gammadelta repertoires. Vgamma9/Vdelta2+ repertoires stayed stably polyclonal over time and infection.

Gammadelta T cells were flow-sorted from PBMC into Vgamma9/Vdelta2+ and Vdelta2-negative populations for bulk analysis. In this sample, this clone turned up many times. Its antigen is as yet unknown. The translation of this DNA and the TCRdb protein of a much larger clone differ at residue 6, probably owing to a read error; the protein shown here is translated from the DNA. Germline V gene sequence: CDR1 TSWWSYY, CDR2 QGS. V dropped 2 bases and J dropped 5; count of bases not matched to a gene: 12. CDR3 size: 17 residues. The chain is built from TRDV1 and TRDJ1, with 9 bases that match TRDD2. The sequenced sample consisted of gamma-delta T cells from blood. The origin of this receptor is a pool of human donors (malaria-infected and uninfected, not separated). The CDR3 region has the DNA TGTGCTCTTGGGGAAATTCCTTCCTACGGGGGATGGGATAAACTCATCTTT. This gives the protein CALGEIPSYGGWDKLIF.